This T cell receptor beta chain was sequenced for a study of cytomegalovirus exposure and HLA in healthy donors. Comments on this clone: What it binds is unknown.

The method was immunoSEQ multiplex PCR; TCRdb's version includes in-frame clones alone and lacks a portion of them. The sample holds about 130,000 clones, roughly 89% seen once. General observations from the study: The authors enumerated 150 to 200 TCR beta chains as linked to cytomegalovirus. It was reported that the classifier diagnosed cytomegalovirus status with high specificity and sensitivity in both the original and validation cohorts.

Sequencing was performed on PBMCs. This TCR derives from a woman between 18 and 29 years old in good health and CMV-seropositive.

The CDR3, as DNA: TGTGCCAGCAGCCGTATCCGAGGGCAGTTCTTC. Encoded protein: CASSRIRGQFF. The V gene is TRBV7-2, the J gene TRBJ2-1; no firm D call. Germline V lookup: CDR1 SGHTA, CDR2 FQGNSA. The CDR3 spans 11 residues. V lost 5 bases, J lost 12 bases, and 11 bases lay in between.